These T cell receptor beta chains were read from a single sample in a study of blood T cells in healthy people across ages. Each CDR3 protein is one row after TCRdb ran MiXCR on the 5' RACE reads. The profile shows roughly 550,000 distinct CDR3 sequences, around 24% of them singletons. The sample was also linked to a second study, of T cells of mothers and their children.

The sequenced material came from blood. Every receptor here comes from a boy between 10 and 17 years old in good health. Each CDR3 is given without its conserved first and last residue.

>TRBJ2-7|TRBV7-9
ASSSTWTGWNEQY
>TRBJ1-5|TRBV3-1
ASSQDNGPGFLYQPQH
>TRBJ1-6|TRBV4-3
ASSQGGRGVESPLH
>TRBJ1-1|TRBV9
ASSVGGQGDTEAF
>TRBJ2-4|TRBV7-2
ASSLEGRKAKNIQY
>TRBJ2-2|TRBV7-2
ASSYPTGATGELF
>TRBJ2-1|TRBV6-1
ASIRPSGGRYNEQF
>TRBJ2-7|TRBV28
ASSIAGRPYEQY
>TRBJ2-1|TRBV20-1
SATRPGGSSYNEQF
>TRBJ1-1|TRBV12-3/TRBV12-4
ASSLRRNEAF
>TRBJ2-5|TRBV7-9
ASSSDREVRETQY
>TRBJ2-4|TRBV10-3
AISDRRGVSKNIQY
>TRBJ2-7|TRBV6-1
ASRGLWDRASSYEQY
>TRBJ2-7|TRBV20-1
SARDLAGATSYEQY